This T cell receptor beta chain was captured in a study of shared clonotypes between healthy human individuals. Produced via immunoSEQ multiplex PCR; TCRdb's table is partial and in-frame only. The table shows a few million clones, with just over 90% occurring only once. CDR3 size: 11 residues. Germline assignment: CDR1 GTSNPN and CDR2 SVGIG (reference sequence). The material sequenced was naive CD4+ T cells sorted from blood. Subset meaning: CD45RA+ positively selected. The TCR comes from a man aged 18 to 29 in good health. This chain connects TRBV30 to TRBJ1-5; D is unresolved. Here the CDR3 reads CALGWDQPQHF. The CDR3 nucleotides are TGTGCGTTGGGTTGGGATCAGCCCCAGCATTTT. Together with reference TRBV30 and TRBJ1-5, the CDR3 gives the full variable domain: SQTIHQWPATLVQPVGSPLSLECTVEGTSNPNLYWYRQAAGRGLQLLFYSVGIGQISSEVPQNLSASRPQDRQFILSSKKLLLSDSGFYLCALGWDQPQHFGDGTRLSIL.